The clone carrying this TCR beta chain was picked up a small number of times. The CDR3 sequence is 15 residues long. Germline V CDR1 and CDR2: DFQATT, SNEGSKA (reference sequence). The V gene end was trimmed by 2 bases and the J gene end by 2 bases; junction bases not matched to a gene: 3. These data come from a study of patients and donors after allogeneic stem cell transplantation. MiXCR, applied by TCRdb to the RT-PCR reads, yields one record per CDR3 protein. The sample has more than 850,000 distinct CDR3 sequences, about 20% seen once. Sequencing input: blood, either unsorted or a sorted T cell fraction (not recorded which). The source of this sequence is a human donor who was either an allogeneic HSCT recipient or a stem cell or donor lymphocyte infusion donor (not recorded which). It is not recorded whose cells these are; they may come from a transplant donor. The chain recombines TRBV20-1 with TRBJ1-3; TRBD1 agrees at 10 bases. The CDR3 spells CSARRGTGAGNTIYF. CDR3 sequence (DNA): TGCAGTGCTAGAAGGGGGACAGGGGCTGGAAACACCATATATTTT.